This T cell receptor beta chain was documented in a study of blood T cell repertoires in COVID-19. The data were produced by immunoSEQ multiplex PCR, yet TCRdb's version contains in-frame clones alone and is incomplete. The profile shows about 190,000 clones, around nine tenths of them singletons. J gave up 7 bases and V 0 bases, and 6 bases lay outside the gene matches. Germline CDR1 and CDR2: MGHDK and SYGVNS. This CDR3 contains 16 residues. The sample comprised peripheral blood. The source of this sequence is a young woman who had recovered from COVID-19. The chain combines TRBV25-1 with TRBJ1-2, with 12 bases identical to TRBD1. CDR3 residues: CASSEYNGDRGPGYTF. As DNA, the CDR3 is TGTGCCAGCAGTGAATATAATGGGGACAGGGGGCCTGGCTACACCTTC.